This record concerns one T cell receptor (beta chain) sequence. Antigen specificity is unknown. CDR3 size: 12 residues. The V segment lost 10 bases and the J segment 6 bases; nucleotides outside the gene matches: 9. Germline V gene sequence: CDR1 SGHVS, CDR2 FNYEAQ. This entry comes from a study of cytomegalovirus exposure and HLA in healthy donors. Broader study findings: In a later analysis, V- and J-gene trimming of beta chains associated with a DCLRE1C missense variant, replicated independently. Around 160 TCR beta chains were listed as cytomegalovirus-associated. There was a cluster of highly shared sequence variants that was likely a sequencing artifact.

PCR was performed using 60 Vbeta and 13 Jbeta primers. As processed by the authors: Later, an analysis found 75 million to 90 million unique TCR beta chains, and roughly 9.9 million of these were shared. Produced via immunoSEQ multiplex PCR; TCRdb's table is partial and in-frame only. D and trimming were read from the DNA, whereas the V and J calls and clone size are those reported in that table. The repertoire holds 100,000 or so clones, with about 83% as singletons. The genes are TRBV7-6 and TRBJ2-7, with 7 bases aligning to TRBD2. The receptor's source is a man younger than 35 in good health and CMV-seronegative. Material: PBMCs. CDR3 nucleotides: TGTGCCACCCGCCGGCGGGAGCCCGAGCAGTACTTC. Amino acids: CATRRREPEQYF.